The rows below give T cell receptor beta chains drawn from one sample of a study of beta chain features in type 1 diabetes. TCRdb keeps only in-frame clones here, not all; method: immunoSEQ multiplex PCR. The table shows hundreds of thousands of clones, with around 15% occurring only once. Sequenced sample: naive CD4+ T cells from blood. The receptors were sampled from a man in his late teens or twenties in good health. Each CDR3 is given with its conserved first and last residue. The order of the fields is CDR3 protein, CDR3 DNA, J gene, CDR3 length, D gene, clone size, V gene. D genes are given only for firm matches. For some rows the clone size is stated as once, few or many, or as a class when expanded; others skip it.

CDR3aa: CASKDRGGNQPQHF
CDR3nt: TGTGCCAGCAAAGACAGGGGTGGCAATCAGCCCCAGCATTTT
j_gene: TRBJ1-5
len: 14
d_gene: TRBD1
abundance: -
v_gene: TRBV7-2

CDR3aa: CASSQTVLFGYTF
CDR3nt: TGTGCCAGCAGCCAGACAGTGTTATTTGGCTACACCTTC
j_gene: TRBJ1-2
len: 13
d_gene: -
abundance: few
v_gene: TRBV7-9

CDR3aa: CASSLRRAGATGELFF
CDR3nt: TGTGCCAGCAGCTTACGACGGGCCGGAGCGACCGGGGAGCTGTTTTTT
j_gene: TRBJ2-2
len: 16
d_gene: -
abundance: -
v_gene: TRBV7-6

CDR3aa: CASSFQGPPYNEQFF
CDR3nt: TGTGCCAGCAGCTTTCAGGGTCCTCCCTACAATGAGCAGTTCTTC
j_gene: TRBJ2-1
len: 15
d_gene: -
abundance: -
v_gene: TRBV11-3

CDR3aa: CASSAVAGGPQTQYF
CDR3nt: TGTGCCAGCAGCGCTGTAGCGGGAGGGCCGCAGACCCAGTACTTC
j_gene: TRBJ2-5
len: 15
d_gene: TRBD2
abundance: few
v_gene: TRBV9

CDR3aa: CASSGAPGDRDSYNEQFF
CDR3nt: TGTGCCAGCAGTGGGGCGCCCGGGGACAGGGATTCGTACAATGAGCAGTTCTTC
j_gene: TRBJ2-1
len: 18
d_gene: TRBD1
abundance: -
v_gene: TRBV25-1

CDR3aa: CASSPGTDEQYF
CDR3nt: TGTGCCAGCAGCCCTGGGACAGACGAGCAGTACTTC
j_gene: TRBJ2-7
len: 12
d_gene: TRBD1
abundance: -
v_gene: TRBV11-1

CDR3aa: CASSLWGSGQGSTEAFF
CDR3nt: TGTGCCAGCAGCTTATGGGGTAGCGGCCAGGGTAGCACTGAAGCTTTCTTT
j_gene: TRBJ1-1
len: 17
d_gene: -
abundance: -
v_gene: TRBV7-3

CDR3aa: CASRLAGVTGELFF
CDR3nt: TGTGCCAGCAGACTAGCGGGAGTCACCGGGGAGCTGTTTTTT
j_gene: TRBJ2-2
len: 14
d_gene: TRBD2
abundance: -
v_gene: TRBV2

CDR3aa: CASSLGQGDNQPQHF
CDR3nt: TGTGCCAGCTCACTTGGACAGGGCGACAATCAGCCCCAGCATTTT
j_gene: TRBJ1-5
len: 15
d_gene: TRBD1
abundance: few
v_gene: TRBV18

CDR3aa: CASSAPGYNEQFF
CDR3nt: TGTGCCAGCAGTGCTCCAGGGTACAATGAGCAGTTCTTC
j_gene: TRBJ2-1
len: 13
d_gene: -
abundance: few
v_gene: TRBV25-1

CDR3aa: CASSPGLVSYNEQFF
CDR3nt: TGCGCCAGCAGCCCGGGACTGGTATCCTACAATGAGCAGTTCTTC
j_gene: TRBJ2-1
len: 15
d_gene: -
abundance: -
v_gene: TRBV5-1

CDR3aa: CSLGIDTQYF
CDR3nt: TGCAGTCTGGGGATAGATACGCAGTATTTT
j_gene: TRBJ2-3
len: 10
d_gene: -
abundance: few
v_gene: TRBV29-1

CDR3aa: CASTRQGPSYEQYF
CDR3nt: TGTGCCAGCACCAGACAGGGTCCCTCCTACGAGCAGTACTTC
j_gene: TRBJ2-7
len: 14
d_gene: TRBD1
abundance: -
v_gene: TRBV6-1

CDR3aa: CASSVLQVDYGYTF
CDR3nt: TGTGCCAGCAGCGTTCTTCAGGTGGACTATGGCTACACCTTC
j_gene: TRBJ1-2
len: 14
d_gene: -
abundance: -
v_gene: TRBV7-9

CDR3aa: CASSPPGLAGETQYF
CDR3nt: TGTGCCAGCAGCCCACCCGGACTAGCGGGAGAGACCCAGTACTTC
j_gene: TRBJ2-5
len: 15
d_gene: TRBD2
abundance: -
v_gene: TRBV11-3

CDR3aa: CASSIFAGGPSTVLTF
CDR3nt: TGTGCCAGTAGTATTTTCGCGGGGGGGCCCTCCACCGTCCTGACTTTC
j_gene: TRBJ2-6
len: 16
d_gene: TRBD2
abundance: few
v_gene: TRBV19

CDR3aa: CASSSDRASNQPQHF
CDR3nt: TGTGCCAGCAGCTCCGACAGGGCTAGCAATCAGCCCCAGCATTTT
j_gene: TRBJ1-5
len: 15
d_gene: TRBD1
abundance: -
v_gene: TRBV6-5

CDR3aa: CASSRAGAGNNEQFF
CDR3nt: TGTGCCAGCAGTCGAGCGGGAGCGGGTAACAATGAGCAGTTCTTC
j_gene: TRBJ2-1
len: 15
d_gene: TRBD2
abundance: few
v_gene: TRBV6-5

CDR3aa: CASSSSRDRVEWQYF
CDR3nt: TGTGCCAGCAGCTCCTCCCGGGACAGGGTGGAATGGCAGTACTTC
j_gene: TRBJ2-7
len: 15
d_gene: TRBD1
abundance: few
v_gene: TRBV7-8

CDR3aa: CTSSQDRAQILHEQYF
CDR3nt: TGCACCAGCAGCCAAGATCGGGCACAAATTCTCCACGAGCAGTACTTC
j_gene: TRBJ2-7
len: 16
d_gene: -
abundance: few
v_gene: TRBV1

CDR3aa: CASTPNSGLQETQYF
CDR3nt: TGCGCCAGCACGCCGAATAGCGGACTCCAAGAGACCCAGTACTTC
j_gene: TRBJ2-5
len: 15
d_gene: -
abundance: -
v_gene: TRBV5-1

CDR3aa: CAISGGQETQYF
CDR3nt: TGTGCCATCAGCGGGGGGCAAGAGACCCAGTACTTC
j_gene: TRBJ2-5
len: 12
d_gene: TRBD2
abundance: -
v_gene: TRBV10-3